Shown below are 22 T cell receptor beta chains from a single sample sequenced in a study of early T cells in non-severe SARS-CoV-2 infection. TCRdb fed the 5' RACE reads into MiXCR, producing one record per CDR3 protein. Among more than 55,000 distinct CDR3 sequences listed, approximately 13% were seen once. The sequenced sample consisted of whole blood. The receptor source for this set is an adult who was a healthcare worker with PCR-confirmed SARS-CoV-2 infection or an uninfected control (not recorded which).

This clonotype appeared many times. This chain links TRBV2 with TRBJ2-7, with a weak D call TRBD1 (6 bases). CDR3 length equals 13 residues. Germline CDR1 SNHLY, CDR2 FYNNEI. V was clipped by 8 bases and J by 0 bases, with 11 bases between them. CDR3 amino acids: CASGQPFSYEQYF. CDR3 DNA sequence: TGTGCCAGCGGACAGCCATTCTCCTACGAGCAGTACTTC.

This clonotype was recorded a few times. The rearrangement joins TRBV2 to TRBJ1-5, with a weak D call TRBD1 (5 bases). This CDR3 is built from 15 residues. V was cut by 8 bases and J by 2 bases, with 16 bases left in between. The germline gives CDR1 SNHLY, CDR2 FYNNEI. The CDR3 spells CASDWDLGGNQPQHF. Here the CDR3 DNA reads TGTGCCAGCGACTGGGACCTCGGGGGCAATCAGCCCCAGCATTTT.

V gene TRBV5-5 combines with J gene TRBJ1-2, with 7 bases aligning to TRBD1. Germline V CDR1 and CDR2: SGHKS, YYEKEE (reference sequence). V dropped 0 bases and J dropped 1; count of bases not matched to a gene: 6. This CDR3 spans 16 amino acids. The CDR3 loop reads CASSLVDRDINYGYTF. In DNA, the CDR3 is TGTGCCAGCAGCTTGGTCGACAGGGACATTAACTATGGCTACACCTTC.

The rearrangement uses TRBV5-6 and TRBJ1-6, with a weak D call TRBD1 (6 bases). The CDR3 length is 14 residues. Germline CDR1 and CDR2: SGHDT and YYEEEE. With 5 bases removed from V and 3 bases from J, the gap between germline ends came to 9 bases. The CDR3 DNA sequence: TGTGCCAGCAGGCGGGACAACTATAATTCACCCCTCCACTTT. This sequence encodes CASRRDNYNSPLHF. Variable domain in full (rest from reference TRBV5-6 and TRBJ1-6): DAGVTQSPTHLIKTRGQQVTLRCSPKSGHDTVSWYQQALGQGPQFIFQYYEEEERQRGNFPDRFSGHQFPNYSSELNVNALLLGDSALYLCASRRDNYNSPLHFGNGTRLTVT.

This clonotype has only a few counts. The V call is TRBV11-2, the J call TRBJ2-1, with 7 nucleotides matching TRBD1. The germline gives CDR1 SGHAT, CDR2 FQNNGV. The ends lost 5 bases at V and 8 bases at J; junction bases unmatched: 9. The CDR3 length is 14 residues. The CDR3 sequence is CASSINRGGDEQFF. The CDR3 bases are TGTGCCAGCAGCATAAACAGGGGTGGCGATGAGCAGTTCTTC. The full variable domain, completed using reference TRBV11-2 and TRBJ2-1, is EAGVAQSPRYKIIEKRQSVAFWCNPISGHATLYWYQQILGQGPKLLIQFQNNGVVDDSQLPKDRFSAERLKGVDSTLKIQPAKLEDSAVYLCASSINRGGDEQFFGPGTRLTVL.

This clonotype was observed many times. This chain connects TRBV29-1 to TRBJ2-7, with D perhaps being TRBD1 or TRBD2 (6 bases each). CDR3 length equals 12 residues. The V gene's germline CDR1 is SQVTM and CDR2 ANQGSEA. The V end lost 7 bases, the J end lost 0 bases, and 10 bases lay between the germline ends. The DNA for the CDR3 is TGCAGCGGGCGGGACAACTCCTACGAGCAGTACTTC. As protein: CSGRDNSYEQYF.

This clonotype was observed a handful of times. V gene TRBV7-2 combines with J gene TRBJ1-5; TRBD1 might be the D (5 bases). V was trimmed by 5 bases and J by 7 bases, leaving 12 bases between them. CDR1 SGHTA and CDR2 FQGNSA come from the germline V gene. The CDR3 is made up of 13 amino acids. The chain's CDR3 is CASSAGRSQPQHF. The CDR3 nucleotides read TGTGCCAGCAGCGCGGGGCGCTCCCAGCCCCAGCATTTT.

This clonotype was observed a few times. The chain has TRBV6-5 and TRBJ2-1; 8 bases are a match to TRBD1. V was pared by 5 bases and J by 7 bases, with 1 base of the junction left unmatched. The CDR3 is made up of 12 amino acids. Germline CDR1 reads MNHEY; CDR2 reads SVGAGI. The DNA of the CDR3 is TGTGCCAGCAGTAGGACAGGGAATGAGCAGTTCTTC. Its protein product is CASSRTGNEQFF.

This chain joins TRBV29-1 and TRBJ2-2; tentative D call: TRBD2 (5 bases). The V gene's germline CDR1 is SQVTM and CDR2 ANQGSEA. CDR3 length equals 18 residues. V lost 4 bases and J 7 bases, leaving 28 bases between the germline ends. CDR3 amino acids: CSVGPGGGFSGGSGELFF. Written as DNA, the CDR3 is TGCAGCGTTGGTCCAGGAGGAGGATTTTCGGGTGGCAGCGGGGAGCTGTTTTTT.

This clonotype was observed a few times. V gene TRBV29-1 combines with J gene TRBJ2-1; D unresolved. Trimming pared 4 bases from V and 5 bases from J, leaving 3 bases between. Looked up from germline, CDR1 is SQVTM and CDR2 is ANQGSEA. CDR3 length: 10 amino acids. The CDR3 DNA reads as TGCAGCGTTGCCCACAATGAGCAGTTCTTC. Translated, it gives CSVAHNEQFF.

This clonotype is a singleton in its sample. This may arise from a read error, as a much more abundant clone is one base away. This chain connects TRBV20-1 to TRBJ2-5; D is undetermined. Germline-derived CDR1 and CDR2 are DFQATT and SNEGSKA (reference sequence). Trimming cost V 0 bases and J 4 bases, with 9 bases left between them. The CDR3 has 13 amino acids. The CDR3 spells CSARDAFRETQYF. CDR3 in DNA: TGCAGTGCTAGAGATGCCTTCCGAGAGACCCAGTACTTC.

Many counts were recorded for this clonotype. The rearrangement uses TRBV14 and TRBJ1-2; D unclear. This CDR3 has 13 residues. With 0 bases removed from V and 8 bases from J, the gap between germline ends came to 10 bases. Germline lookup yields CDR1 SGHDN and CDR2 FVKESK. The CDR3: CASSQEPIGGYTF. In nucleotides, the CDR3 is TGTGCCAGCAGCCAAGAACCCATTGGAGGCTACACCTTC.

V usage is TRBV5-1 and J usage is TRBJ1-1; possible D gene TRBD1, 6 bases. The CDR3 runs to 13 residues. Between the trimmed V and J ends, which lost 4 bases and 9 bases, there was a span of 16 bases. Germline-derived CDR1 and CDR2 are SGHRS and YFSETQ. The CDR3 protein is CASSLQDRAQAFF. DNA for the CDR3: TGCGCCAGCAGCCTCCAGGACAGAGCCCAAGCTTTCTTT.

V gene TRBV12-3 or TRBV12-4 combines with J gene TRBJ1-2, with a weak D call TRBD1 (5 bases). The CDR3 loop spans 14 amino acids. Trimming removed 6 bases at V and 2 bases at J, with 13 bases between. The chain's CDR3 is CASSPPTANYGYTF. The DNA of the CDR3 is TGTGCCAGCAGCCCCCCGACAGCGAACTATGGCTACACCTTC.

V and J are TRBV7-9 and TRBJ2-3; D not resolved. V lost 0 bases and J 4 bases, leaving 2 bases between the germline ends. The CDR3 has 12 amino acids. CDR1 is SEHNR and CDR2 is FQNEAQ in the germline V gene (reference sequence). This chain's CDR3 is CASSLASDTQYF. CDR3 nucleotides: TGTGCCAGCAGCTTAGCTTCAGATACGCAGTATTTT.

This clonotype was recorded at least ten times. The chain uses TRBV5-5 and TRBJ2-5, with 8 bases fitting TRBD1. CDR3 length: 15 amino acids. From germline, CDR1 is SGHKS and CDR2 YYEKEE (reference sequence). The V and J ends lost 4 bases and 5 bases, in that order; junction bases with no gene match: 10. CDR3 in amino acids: CASSPDGTGGETQYF. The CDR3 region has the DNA TGTGCCAGCAGCCCGGACGGGACAGGTGGTGAGACCCAGTACTTC.

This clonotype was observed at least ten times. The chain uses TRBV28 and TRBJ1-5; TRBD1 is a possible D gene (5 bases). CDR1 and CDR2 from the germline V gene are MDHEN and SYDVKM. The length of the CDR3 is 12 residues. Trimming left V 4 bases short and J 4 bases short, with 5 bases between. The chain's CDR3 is CASSWGNQPQHF. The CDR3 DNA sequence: TGTGCCAGCAGTTGGGGGAATCAGCCCCAGCATTTT.

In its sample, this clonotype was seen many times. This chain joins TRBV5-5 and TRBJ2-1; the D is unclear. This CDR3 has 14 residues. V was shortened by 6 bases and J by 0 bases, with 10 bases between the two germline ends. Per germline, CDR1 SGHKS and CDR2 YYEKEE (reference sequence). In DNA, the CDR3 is TGTGCCAGCAATCTGGAGAGCTCCTACAATGAGCAGTTCTTC. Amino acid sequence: CASNLESSYNEQFF.

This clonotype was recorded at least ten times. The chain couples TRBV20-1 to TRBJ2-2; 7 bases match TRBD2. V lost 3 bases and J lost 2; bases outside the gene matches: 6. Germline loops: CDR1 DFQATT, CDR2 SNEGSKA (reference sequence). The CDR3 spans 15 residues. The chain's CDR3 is CSASLAEINTGELFF. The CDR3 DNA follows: TGCAGTGCTAGTCTAGCGGAAATCAACACCGGGGAGCTGTTTTTT.

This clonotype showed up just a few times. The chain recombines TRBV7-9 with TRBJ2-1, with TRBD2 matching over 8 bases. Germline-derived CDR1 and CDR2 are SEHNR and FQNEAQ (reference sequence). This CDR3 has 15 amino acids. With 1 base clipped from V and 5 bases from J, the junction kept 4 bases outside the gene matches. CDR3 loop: CASSLGSGADNEQFF. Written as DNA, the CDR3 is TGTGCCAGCAGCTTAGGTAGCGGGGCCGACAATGAGCAGTTCTTC.

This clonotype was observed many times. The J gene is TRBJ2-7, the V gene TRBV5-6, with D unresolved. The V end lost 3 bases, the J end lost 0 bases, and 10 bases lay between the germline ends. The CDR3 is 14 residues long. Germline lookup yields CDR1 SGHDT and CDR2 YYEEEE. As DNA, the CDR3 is TGTGCCAGCAGCTCGGACGGCTACTCCTACGAGCAGTACTTC. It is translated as CASSSDGYSYEQYF.

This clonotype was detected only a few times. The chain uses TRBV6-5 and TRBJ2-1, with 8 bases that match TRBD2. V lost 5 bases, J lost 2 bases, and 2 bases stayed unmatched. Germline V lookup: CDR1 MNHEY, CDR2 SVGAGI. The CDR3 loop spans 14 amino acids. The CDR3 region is CASSRGGPYNEQFF. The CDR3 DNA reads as TGTGCCAGCAGTCGGGGGGGCCCCTACAATGAGCAGTTCTTC.